This T cell receptor (beta chain) was observed in a study of glioma-infiltrating T cells. Amplification of TCR alpha and beta CDR3 regions from RNA used iRepertoire nested multiplex PCR. Tissue mRNA or PBMC total RNA, 100-400 ng, went into one-step reverse transcription and amplification. TCRdb ran MiXCR on the multiplex PCR reads and lists one entry per CDR3 protein. This sample carries fewer than 90,000 distinct CDR3 sequences, 23% of them seen once, and the ten largest clones take more than 6.5%. CDR1 is DFQATT and CDR2 is SNEGSKA in the germline V gene (reference sequence). The CDR3 totals 16 residues. Study-level points and caveats: Above-expected tissue-blood divergence occurred in all gliomas, most in low-grade ones. Very few CDR3 sequences were shared between tissue and blood.

As to this clonotype: Its specificity is not known. Since a much larger clone is just one base distant, this may be a read error.

Material: glioma tissue, nonneoplastic brain tissue, or PBMCs (not recorded which). This TCR was recovered from a human donor with low-grade glioma or glioblastoma, undergoing nonglioma brain surgery, or in good health (not recorded which). The V and J genes are TRBV20-1 and TRBJ2-7; 13 nucleotides agree with TRBD2. CDR3 loop: CSAFPSGLAGIGERYF. The CDR3 nucleotides read TGCAGTGCTTTTCCTTCGGGACTAGCGGGAATCGGCGAGCGGTACTTC.